This T cell receptor (beta chain) appears in the sequencing data of a study of blood T cell repertoires in COVID-19 (TCRdb year 2020). A note on the overall study: Samples from collaborators originated in the United States, Italy and Spain and spanned both the acute and convalescent phases of COVID-19. The prospective study material was composed of cDNA or gDNA derived from T cells, B-cell-depleted T cells, or PBMCs. Subjects who had been exposed to COVID-19, were actively infected with it, or had recovered from it provided the deeply sampled blood TCRbeta repertoires that made up the dataset. A freely available public database, intended as a resource for researchers studying the immune response to SARS-CoV-2, is where the repertoires were released. The samples were drawn from the first 160 participants of the ongoing ImmuneRACE study and from about 1,200 subjects provided by 6 global collaborators. The sample metadata nearly always contained a de-identified subject ID, COVID-19 status, age in years and sex. Where available, HLA class I and class II types were obtained from metadata supplied by the sample provider rather than from assay-based typing. Overall results and qualifications from the work: Clinical and demographic metadata were provided uncurated, with the amount varying by source and participant.

Details on this clone: Its antigen is currently not known. Qualities for individual bases were not recorded, and no much larger clone is one base off.

TCRbeta CDR3 regions were amplified from genomic DNA by means of the immunoSEQ Assay, a bias-controlled multiplex PCR. Turning to the authors' computational methods: Within the assay, amplification of reference gene primers was used to estimate how many nucleated cells each sample contained. To quantify the absolute abundance of each unique TCRbeta CDR3 rearrangement, sequence reads were collapsed and filtered. For each sample, productive Simpson clonality was calculated by taking the square root of Simpson's diversity index across productive rearrangements. In TCRdb, the immuneACCESS table is reduced to in-frame sequences with V and J assigned. These tables do not hold every clone; where another copy was compared, an unresolved V gene accounts for under half, and the others remain unexplained. V and J calls and clone size come straight from that table; D and trimming were deduced from the DNA. Recorded for this sample are just under 70,000 clones; approximately 90% of them occurred a single time. The ten biggest clones cover about 8.1% of the sample.

The CDR3 numbers 17 residues from cysteine through phenylalanine. Just the 51-base CDR3 DNA is kept, in frame starting at base 1. Via the germline V gene (reference sequence), CDR1 is LNHDA and CDR2 SQIVND. V and J lose 5 bases and 0 bases, and a span of 14 bases separates them. The collaborating institutions used their own protocols to collect whole blood in K2EDTA tubes. For TCRbeta analysis, collaborator samples were shipped as frozen whole blood, as isolated PBMCs, or as DNA extracted from either sample type. The sequence derives from a man between 25 and 39 years old with acute or convalescent COVID-19. The chain was built from TRBV19 and TRBJ2-6, and perhaps TRBD1 as D gene, on 5 matching bases. Sequenced sample: peripheral blood. The CDR3 has the sequence CASSPWGGSSGANVLTF. The base sequence is TGTGCCAGTAGTCCCTGGGGCGGCAGCTCTGGGGCCAACGTCCTGACTTTC.